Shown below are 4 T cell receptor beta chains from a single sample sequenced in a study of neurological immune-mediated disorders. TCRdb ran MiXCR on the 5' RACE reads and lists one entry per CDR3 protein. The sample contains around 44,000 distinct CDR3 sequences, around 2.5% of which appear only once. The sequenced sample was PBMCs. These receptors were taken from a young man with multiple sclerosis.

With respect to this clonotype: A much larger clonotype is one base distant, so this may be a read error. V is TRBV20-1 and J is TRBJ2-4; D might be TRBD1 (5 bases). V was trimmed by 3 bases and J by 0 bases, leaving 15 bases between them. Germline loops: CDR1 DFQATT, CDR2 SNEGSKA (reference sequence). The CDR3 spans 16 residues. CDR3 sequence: CSASPVTDVAKNIQYF. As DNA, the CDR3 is TGCAGTGCTAGTCCCGTGACAGACGTAGCCAAAAACATTCAGTACTTC.

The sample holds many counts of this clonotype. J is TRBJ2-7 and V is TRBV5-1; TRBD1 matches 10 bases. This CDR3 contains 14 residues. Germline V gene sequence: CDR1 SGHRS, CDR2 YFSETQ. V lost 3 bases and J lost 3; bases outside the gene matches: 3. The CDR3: CASSYRDRGYEQYF. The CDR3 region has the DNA TGCGCCAGCAGCTACCGGGACAGGGGCTACGAGCAGTACTTC.

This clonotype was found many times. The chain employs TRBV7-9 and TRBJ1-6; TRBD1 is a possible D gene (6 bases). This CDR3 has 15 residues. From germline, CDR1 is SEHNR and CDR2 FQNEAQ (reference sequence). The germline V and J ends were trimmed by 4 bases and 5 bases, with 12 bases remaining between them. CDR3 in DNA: TGTGCCAGCAGCTGGGAACAGGGAAATAATTCACCCCTCCACTTT. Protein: CASSWEQGNNSPLHF.

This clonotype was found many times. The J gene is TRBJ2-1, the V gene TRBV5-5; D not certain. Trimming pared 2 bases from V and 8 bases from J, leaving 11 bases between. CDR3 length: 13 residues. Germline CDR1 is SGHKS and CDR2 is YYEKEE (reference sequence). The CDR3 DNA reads TGTGCCAGCAGCTTAACTATTTGGCATGAGCAGTTCTTC. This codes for CASSLTIWHEQFF.